This T cell receptor (beta chain) was identified in a study of identical twins. Study conclusions and caveats: Conclusions came from cross-sectional statistical analysis, not from following the same donors. Abundant cord blood beta clonotypes carried fewer insertions; memory repertoires showed none.

One entry per CDR3 protein, called by TCRdb with MiXCR from the 5' RACE reads. The data show more than 1.5 million distinct CDR3 sequences, about 31% seen once. The table lists this clonotype with a few counts. What it recognizes is unknown. Sequencing was carried out using cord blood. This TCR was recovered from a newborn girl in good health.

The DNA for the CDR3 is TGTGCCAGCAGTTTATCCACTGGCTATGAGCAGTTCTTC. Protein product: CASSLSTGYEQFF. The chain joins TRBV27 to TRBJ2-1; D uncertain. The V and J ends lost 0 bases and 8 bases respectively, with 8 bases between them. CDR1 and CDR2 (germline): MNHEY, SMNVEV (reference sequence). The CDR3 consists of 13 residues.